These 15 T cell receptor beta chains were all obtained from the same sample, sequenced in a study of cytomegalovirus exposure and HLA in healthy donors. TCRdb keeps only in-frame clones here, not all; method: immunoSEQ multiplex PCR. Of tens of thousands of clones listed, 84% are singletons. Sequencing was carried out using PBMCs. These receptors originate from a woman under 30 in good health and CMV-seropositive.

This chain uses TRBV14 with TRBJ1-2; TRBD1 matches 7 bases. Germline-derived CDR1 and CDR2 are SGHDN and FVKESK. This CDR3 has 16 residues. The trim removed 2 bases at V and 6 bases at J, leaving 12 bases unmatched. CDR3 DNA sequence: TGTGCCAGCAGCCAACCCAGGGGACAGTATGGCGATGGCTACACCTTC. As protein: CASSQPRGQYGDGYTF.

The chain is built from TRBV25-1 and TRBJ2-7, with D possibly being TRBD2 (6 bases). The CDR3 spans 18 residues. V gave up 6 bases and J gave up 2 bases, with 26 bases separating them. Germline CDR1 reads MGHDK; CDR2 reads SYGVNS. In nucleotides, the CDR3 is TGTGCCAGCAGCCCTATGACGAGCGGGCGGGACCGCGCCTACGAGCAGTACTTC. Residues: CASSPMTSGRDRAYEQYF.

V gene TRBV13 combines with J gene TRBJ2-7, with D maybe TRBD2 (5 bases). The V and J ends lost 2 bases and 0 bases respectively, with 8 bases between them. This CDR3 region has 14 residues. Germline V gives CDR1 PRHDT, CDR2 FYEKMQ (reference sequence). The CDR3 is CASSLLAGSYEQYF. The CDR3 DNA reads TGTGCCAGCAGCTTACTTGCGGGCTCCTACGAGCAGTACTTC.

V usage is TRBV9 and J usage is TRBJ2-3; 8 bases align to TRBD2. J was trimmed by 8 bases and V by 1 base; bases with no gene match: 9. The CDR3 contains 15 residues. Germline V gene sequence: CDR1 SGDLS, CDR2 YYNGEE. The CDR3 region has the DNA TGTGCCAGCAGCGTACGTGAACGGGGGGGCGTTACGCAGTATTTT. Translation gives CASSVRERGGVTQYF.

The chain couples TRBV5-1 to TRBJ2-6; possibly TRBD2 for D (6 bases). CDR1 and CDR2 from the germline V gene are SGHRS and YFSETQ. The CDR3 totals 18 residues. With 0 bases removed from V and 4 bases from J, the gap between germline ends came to 17 bases. CDR3 sequence reads: CASSLARRGVLGANVLTF. The CDR3 DNA reads as TGCGCCAGCAGCTTGGCCAGGAGGGGTGTCTTGGGGGCCAACGTCCTGACTTTC.

The chain links TRBV19 to TRBJ2-3; possibly TRBD2 for D (7 bases). Germline CDR1 and CDR2: LNHDA and SQIVND (reference sequence). The length of the CDR3 is 15 residues. V was clipped by 3 bases and J by 5 bases, with 15 bases between them. In DNA, the CDR3 is TGTGCCAGTAGTATCGGAGGAGGGGGGGGAGATACGCAGTATTTT. Translated, it gives CASSIGGGGGDTQYF.

The J gene is TRBJ2-2, the V gene TRBV19; D not certain. V lost 7 bases to trimming and J lost 1 base, with 7 bases between them. CDR1 is LNHDA and CDR2 is SQIVND in the germline V gene (reference sequence). The CDR3 contains 13 residues. The CDR3 here is CASITVNTGELFF. The CDR3 bases are TGTGCCAGTATTACAGTGAACACCGGGGAGCTGTTTTTT.

The chain joins TRBV19 to TRBJ2-3; D unresolved. V was pared by 6 bases and J by 2 bases, with 9 bases between. The CDR3 is made up of 13 amino acids. Germline values: CDR1 LNHDA, CDR2 SQIVND (reference sequence). CDR3 amino acids: CASRQPATDTQYF. DNA for the CDR3: TGTGCCAGTAGACAGCCTGCCACAGATACGCAGTATTTT.

The chain links TRBV29-1 to TRBJ2-5; TRBD1 might be the D (5 bases). CDR1 SQVTM and CDR2 ANQGSEA come from the germline V gene. This CDR3 has 13 amino acids. Trimming cost V 6 bases and J 4 bases, with 15 bases left between them. CDR3 sequence: CSVTLRALETQYF. The CDR3 DNA reads TGCAGCGTAACCCTCAGGGCGTTAGAGACCCAGTACTTC.

This clone was seen just once. The V call is TRBV4-1, the J call TRBJ1-3, with 9 bases matching TRBD1. Germline V gives CDR1 MGHRA, CDR2 YSYEKL. This CDR3 comprises 15 residues. The junction had 0 bases not matched to a gene; V was cut back by 1 base and J by 2 bases. CDR3 bases: TGCGCCAGCAGCCAAGGACAGGGGGCTGGAAACACCATATATTTT. Encoded protein: CASSQGQGAGNTIYF.

The rearrangement joins TRBV2 to TRBJ1-3; 9 nucleotides align to TRBD1. Unmatched junction bases numbered 13, after V lost 7 bases and J lost 0 bases. This CDR3 is 18 amino acids long. Germline CDR1 and CDR2: SNHLY and FYNNEI. CDR3 loop: CASNRWGTGSRSGNTIYF. DNA for the CDR3: TGTGCCAGCAACCGCTGGGGGACAGGGTCTCGCTCTGGAAACACCATATATTTT.

The V call is TRBV5-8, the J call TRBJ2-7; TRBD1 matches at 7 bases. V trimming: 4 bases; J trimming: 4 bases; junction bases outside the gene matches: 11. Germline CDR1 SGHTS, CDR2 YDEGEE. This CDR3 has 15 residues. The DNA for the CDR3 is TGTGCCAGCAGCACATCCGGGACAGCAGCATACGAGCAGTACTTC. Translation gives CASSTSGTAAYEQYF.

This clone was recorded only once. V and J are TRBV11-2 and TRBJ1-2, with 7 bases aligning to TRBD1. Per the germline V gene, CDR1 is SGHAT and CDR2 is FQNNGV. The CDR3 runs to 15 residues. J gave up 2 bases and V 1 base, and 4 bases lay outside the gene matches. The CDR3 spells CASSLAAGGNYGYTF. The CDR3 region has the DNA TGTGCCAGCAGCTTAGCAGCAGGGGGAAACTATGGCTACACCTTC.

The chain is built from TRBV6-4 and TRBJ1-6; 7 bases line up with TRBD1. Per germline, CDR1 MRHNA and CDR2 SNTAGT. The CDR3 loop spans 18 amino acids. Trimming cost V 4 bases and J 0 bases; bases outside gene matches: 9. CDR3 sequence reads: CASSGFRDSGSYNSPLHF. CDR3 DNA sequence: TGTGCCAGCAGTGGCTTCCGGGACAGCGGCTCCTATAATTCACCCCTCCACTTT.

The V and J genes are TRBV7-3 and TRBJ2-3; tentative D call: TRBD1 (5 bases). V was clipped by 2 bases and J by 1 base, with 10 bases between them. Germline V gives CDR1 SGHTA, CDR2 FQGTGA. The length of the CDR3 is 15 residues. The CDR3 DNA follows: TGTGCCAGCAGCTTAGGGGCAGGTCGCACAGATACGCAGTATTTT. Translated, it gives CASSLGAGRTDTQYF.